A single sample gave rise to the 5 T cell receptor beta chains below, sequenced in a study of shared clonotypes between healthy human individuals. Sequenced by immunoSEQ multiplex PCR; TCRdb stores in-frame clones only, minus some. The sample consists of about 2 million clones, about 95% of them appearing once. Specimen: naive CD4+ T cells sorted from blood. The sample's subset: CD45RA+ positively selected. The receptors here all came from a man between 18 and 35 years old in good health.

The V call is TRBV6-5, the J call TRBJ1-3; unclear D gene. Germline V CDR1 and CDR2: MNHEY, SVGAGI. V lost 7 bases to trimming and J lost 3 bases, with 10 bases between them. CDR3 length equals 13 residues. CDR3 amino acids: CASKDFDGNTIYF. As DNA, the CDR3 is TGTGCCAGCAAGGACTTCGATGGAAACACCATATATTTT.

The chain is built from TRBV12-5 and TRBJ1-2; D not resolved. Looked up from germline, CDR1 is LGHNT and CDR2 is FRNRAP. This CDR3 has 15 residues. V lost 4 bases and J lost 2, with 14 bases in between. Here the CDR3 reads CASGSEWELNYGYTF. Written as DNA, the CDR3 is TGTGCTAGTGGTTCCGAGTGGGAACTCAACTATGGCTACACCTTC.

The gene calls are TRBV2 and TRBJ2-3; TRBD1 matches at 7 bases. The CDR3 extends over 13 amino acids. V lost 7 bases and J lost 1; bases outside the gene matches: 2. From germline, CDR1 is SNHLY and CDR2 FYNNEI. The CDR3, as DNA: TGTGCCAGCAAAGGACAGGGCACAGATACGCAGTATTTT. Protein sequence: CASKGQGTDTQYF.

This clone was observed a single time. The same CDR3 can be traced to other DNA sequences in this sample. The rearrangement joins TRBV18 to TRBJ1-3; tentative D call: TRBD1 (6 bases). V was shortened by 6 bases and J by 0 bases, with 12 bases between the two germline ends. The CDR3 is 15 residues long. Germline V gene data show CDR1 as KGHSH and CDR2 as LQKENI. Here the CDR3 DNA reads TGTGCCAGCTCTCCGGACAGAAGCTCTGGAAACACCATATATTTT. This translates into CASSPDRSSGNTIYF.

V usage is TRBV11-2 and J usage is TRBJ2-2, with TRBD1 identical over 8 bases. Germline V gene data show CDR1 as SGHAT and CDR2 as FQNNGV. The junction had 10 bases not matched to a gene; V was cut back by 4 bases and J by 0 bases. This CDR3 has 18 residues. CDR3 in amino acids: CASSSRTGSLANTGELFF. As DNA, the CDR3 is TGTGCCAGCAGCTCCCGGACAGGGTCTCTTGCGAACACCGGGGAGCTGTTTTTT.